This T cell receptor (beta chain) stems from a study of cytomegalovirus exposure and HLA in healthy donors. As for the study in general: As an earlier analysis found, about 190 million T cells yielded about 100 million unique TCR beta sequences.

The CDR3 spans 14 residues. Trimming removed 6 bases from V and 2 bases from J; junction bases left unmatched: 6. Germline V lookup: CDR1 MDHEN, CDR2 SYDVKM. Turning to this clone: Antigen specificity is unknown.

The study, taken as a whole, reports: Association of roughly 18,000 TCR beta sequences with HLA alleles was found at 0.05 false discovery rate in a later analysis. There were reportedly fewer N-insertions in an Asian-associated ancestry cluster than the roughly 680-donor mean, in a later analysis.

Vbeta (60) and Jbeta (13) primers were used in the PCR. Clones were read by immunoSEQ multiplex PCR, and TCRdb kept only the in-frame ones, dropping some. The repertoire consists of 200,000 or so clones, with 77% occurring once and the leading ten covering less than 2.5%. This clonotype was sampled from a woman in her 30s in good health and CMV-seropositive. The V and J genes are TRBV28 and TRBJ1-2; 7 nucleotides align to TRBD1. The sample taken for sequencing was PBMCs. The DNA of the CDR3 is TGTGCCAGCAGCGGGACAGAAACCAACTATGGCTACACCTTC. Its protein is CASSGTETNYGYTF.